Here is one T cell receptor beta chain with its context. This record comes from a study of blood T cell repertoires in COVID-19. For the study at large: The cDNA or gDNA used as material had been derived from T cells, B-cell-depleted T cells, or PBMCs.

The method was immunoSEQ multiplex PCR; TCRdb's version includes in-frame clones alone and lacks a portion of them. The data contain some 350,000 clones, around 87% of them singletons. Deletions cut 4 bases from V and 8 bases from J, with 15 bases between. Germline lookup yields CDR1 SGHRS and CDR2 YFSETQ. CDR3 size: 13 residues. The V and J genes are TRBV5-1 and TRBJ1-2; the D gene is possibly TRBD1 (5 bases). The receptor was isolated from a woman aged 45-65 years with COVID-19, enrolled during active disease. Sequencing input: peripheral blood. The CDR3 region is CASSPDQGRGYTF. CDR3 nucleotide sequence: TGCGCCAGCAGCCCAGATCAGGGTCGGGGCTACACCTTC.